This T cell receptor (beta chain) was identified in a study of T cells in women clearing cervical HPV infection. About the research overall: No precancer developed; the control's incident HPV16 infection cleared within 12 months. For cases, blood was sampled a median around 140 days after lesion detection, interquartile range roughly 80 to 200 days.

Regarding the study as a whole: TRBV6-7 abundance was lower in cases than controls (around 0.1% versus 0.15%). A classifier using richness and V gene abundances reached an AUC of approximately 0.8.

Of note for this clone: Its cognate antigen is unknown. The CDR3 end lies 3 residues beyond the end of the read and is filled in from the germline J gene.

Germline loops: CDR1 SEHNR, CDR2 FQNEAQ (reference sequence). CDR3 length equals 13 residues. V shed 8 bases and J shed 4 bases, with 12 bases lying between them. Assay used: immunoSEQ multiplex PCR; TCRdb lists only in-frame clones, some missing. The specimen's table records about 39,000 clones. Source material: blood buffy coat. The chain uses TRBV7-9 and TRBJ2-1, with D maybe TRBD1 (7 bases). This TCR came from a woman between 18 and 70 years old with a cervical HPV16 infection that either progressed to CIN3+ or cleared (not recorded which). The CDR3 sequence: CASWGDSYNEQFF. The CDR3 DNA, read in part, is TGTGCCAGCTGGGGGGACAGTTACAATGAG. The variable domain in full, completed from reference TRBV7-9 and TRBJ2-1, reads DTGVSQNPRHKITKRGQNVTFRCDPISEHNRLYWYRQTLGQGPEFLTYFQNEAQLEKSRLLSDRFSAERPKGSFSTLEIQRTEQGDSAMYLCASWGDSYNEQFFGPGTRLTVL.